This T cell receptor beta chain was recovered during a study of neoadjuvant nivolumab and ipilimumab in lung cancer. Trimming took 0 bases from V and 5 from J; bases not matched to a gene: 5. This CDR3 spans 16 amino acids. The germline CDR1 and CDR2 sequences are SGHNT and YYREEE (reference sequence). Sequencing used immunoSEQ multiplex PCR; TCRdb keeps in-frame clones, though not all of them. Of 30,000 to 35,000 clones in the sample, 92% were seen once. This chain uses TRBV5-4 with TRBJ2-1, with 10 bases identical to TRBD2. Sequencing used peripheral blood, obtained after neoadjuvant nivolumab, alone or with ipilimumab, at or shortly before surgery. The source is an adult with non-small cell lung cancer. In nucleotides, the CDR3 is TGTGCCAGCAGCTTGGAATGGACTAGCGGAAACAATGAGCAGTTCTTC. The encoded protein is CASSLEWTSGNNEQFF.